This T cell receptor (beta chain) was captured by sequencing in a study of regulatory dendritic cells for organ transplantation. CDR1 is SGHDN and CDR2 is FVKESK in the germline V gene. Trimming at V came to 3 bases and at J to 11 bases, leaving 10 bases not matched to a gene. The CDR3 has 15 residues. Broader study findings: Regulatory dendritic cells appeared to expand memory CD8+ clones less than mature ones.

TCRdb keeps only in-frame clones here, not all; method: immunoSEQ multiplex PCR. The sample yields around 29,000 clones, less than 85% seen once. A word on this clone: The antigen remains undetermined.

CD4+ or CD8+ T cells were sorted as naive CD45RA+ or memory CD45RO+. The sequenced sample was naive CD8+ T cells from blood. The subset here: CD45RA+ naive T cells. This sequence originates from a human donor in good health. The genes are TRBV14 and TRBJ1-1; 12 bases agree with TRBD1. The CDR3 nucleotides are TGTGCCAGCAGCCATGGGACAGGGGGCGCGGCGGGGGCTTTCTTT. Amino acids: CASSHGTGGAAGAFF. Using reference TRBV14 and TRBJ1-1 for the parts outside the CDR3, the full variable domain is EAGVTQFPSHSVIEKGQTVTLRCDPISGHDNLYWYRRVMGKEIKFLLHFVKESKQDESGMPNNRFLAERTGGTYSTLKVQPAELEDSGVYFCASSHGTGGAAGAFFGQGTRLTVV.